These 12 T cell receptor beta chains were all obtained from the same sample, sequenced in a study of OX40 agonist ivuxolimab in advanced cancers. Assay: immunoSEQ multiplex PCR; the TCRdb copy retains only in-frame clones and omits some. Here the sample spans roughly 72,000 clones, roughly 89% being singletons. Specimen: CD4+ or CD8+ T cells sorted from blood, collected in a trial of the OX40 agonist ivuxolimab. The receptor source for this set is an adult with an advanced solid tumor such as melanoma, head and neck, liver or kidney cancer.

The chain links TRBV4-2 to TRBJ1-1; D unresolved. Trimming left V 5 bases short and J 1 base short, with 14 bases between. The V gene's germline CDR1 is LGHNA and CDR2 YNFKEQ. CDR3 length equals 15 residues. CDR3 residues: CASSLGGQTNTEAFF. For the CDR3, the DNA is TGTGCCAGCAGCTTGGGCGGGCAAACGAACACTGAAGCTTTCTTT.

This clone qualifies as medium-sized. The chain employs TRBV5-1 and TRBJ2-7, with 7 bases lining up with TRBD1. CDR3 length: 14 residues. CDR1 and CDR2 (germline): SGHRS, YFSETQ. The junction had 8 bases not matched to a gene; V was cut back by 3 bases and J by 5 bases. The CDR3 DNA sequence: TGCGCCAGCAGCTCGAGGCAGGGGGTCGACGAGCAGTACTTC. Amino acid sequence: CASSSRQGVDEQYF.

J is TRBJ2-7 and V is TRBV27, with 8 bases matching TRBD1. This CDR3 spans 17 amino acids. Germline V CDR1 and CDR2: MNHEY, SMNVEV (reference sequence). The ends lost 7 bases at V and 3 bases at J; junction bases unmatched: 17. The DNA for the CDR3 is TGTGCCAGCACCCCCCACTACGGGACAGGAGATAACTACGAGCAGTACTTC. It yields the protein CASTPHYGTGDNYEQYF.

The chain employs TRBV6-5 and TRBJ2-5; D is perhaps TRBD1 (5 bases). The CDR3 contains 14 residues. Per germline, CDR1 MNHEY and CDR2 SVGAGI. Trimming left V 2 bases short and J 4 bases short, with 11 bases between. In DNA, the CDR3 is TGTGCCAGCAGTTACCTCGGCAGGGCAGAGACCCAGTACTTC. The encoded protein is CASSYLGRAETQYF.

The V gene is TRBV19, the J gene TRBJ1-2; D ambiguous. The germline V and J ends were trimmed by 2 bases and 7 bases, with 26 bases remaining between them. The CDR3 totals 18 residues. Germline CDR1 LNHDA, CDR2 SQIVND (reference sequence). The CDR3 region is CASSISFSFTGSERGYTF. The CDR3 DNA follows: TGTGCCAGTAGTATAAGTTTTAGCTTTACTGGGTCAGAACGTGGCTACACCTTC.

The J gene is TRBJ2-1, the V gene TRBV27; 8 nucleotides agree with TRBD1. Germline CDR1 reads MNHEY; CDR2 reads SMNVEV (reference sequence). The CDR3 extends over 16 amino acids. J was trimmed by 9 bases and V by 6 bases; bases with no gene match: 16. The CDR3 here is CASRRQGRWGTGEQFF. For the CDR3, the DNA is TGTGCCAGCAGACGACAGGGGAGGTGGGGAACGGGTGAGCAGTTCTTC.

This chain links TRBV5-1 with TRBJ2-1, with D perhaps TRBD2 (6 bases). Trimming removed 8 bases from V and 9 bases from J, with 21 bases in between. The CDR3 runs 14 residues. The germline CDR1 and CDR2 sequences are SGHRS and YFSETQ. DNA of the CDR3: TGCGCCAGGCCGGAGGGCTGCCCTACATGTGAGCAGTTCTTC. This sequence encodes CARPEGCPTCEQFF.

CDR3 residues: CASSPDRDSTDTQYF. CDR3 bases: TGTGCCAGCAGCCCCGACAGGGATAGCACAGATACGCAGTATTTT. The rearrangement links TRBV11-2 to TRBJ2-3; 7 bases align to TRBD1. Germline-derived CDR1 and CDR2 are SGHAT and FQNNGV. The CDR3 totals 15 residues. The V segment lost 5 bases and the J segment 0 bases; nucleotides outside the gene matches: 5.

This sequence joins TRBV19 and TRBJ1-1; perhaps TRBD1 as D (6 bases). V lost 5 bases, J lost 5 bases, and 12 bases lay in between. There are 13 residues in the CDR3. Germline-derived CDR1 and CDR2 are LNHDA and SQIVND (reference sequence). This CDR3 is CASSRRGITEAFF. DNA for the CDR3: TGTGCCAGTAGTCGCAGGGGTATAACTGAAGCTTTCTTT.

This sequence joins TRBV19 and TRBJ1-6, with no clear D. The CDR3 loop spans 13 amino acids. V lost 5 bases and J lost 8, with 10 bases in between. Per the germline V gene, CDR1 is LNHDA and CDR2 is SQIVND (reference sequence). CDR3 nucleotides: TGTGCCAGTAGTGTTTTTGGGGATTCACCCCTCCACTTT. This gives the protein CASSVFGDSPLHF. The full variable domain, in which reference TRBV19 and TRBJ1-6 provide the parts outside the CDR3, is DGGITQSPKYLFRKEGQNVTLSCEQNLNHDAMYWYRQDPGQGLRLIYYSQIVNDFQKGDIAEGYSVSREKKESFPLTVTSAQKNPTAFYLCASSVFGDSPLHFGNGTRLTVT.

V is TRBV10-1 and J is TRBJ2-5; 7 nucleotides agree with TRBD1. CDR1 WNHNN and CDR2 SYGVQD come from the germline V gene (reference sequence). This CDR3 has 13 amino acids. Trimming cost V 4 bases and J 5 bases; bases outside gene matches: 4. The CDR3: CASSGDSLETQYF. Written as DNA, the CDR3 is TGCGCCAGCAGTGGGGACAGTCTTGAGACCCAGTACTTC.

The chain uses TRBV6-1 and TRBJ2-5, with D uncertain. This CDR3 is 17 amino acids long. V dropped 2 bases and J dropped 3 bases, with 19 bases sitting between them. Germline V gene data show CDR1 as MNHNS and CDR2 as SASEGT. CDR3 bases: TGTGCCAGCAGTGAAACCCCTACCCCGGGTCGTAAAGAGACCCAGTACTTC. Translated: CASSETPTPGRKETQYF.